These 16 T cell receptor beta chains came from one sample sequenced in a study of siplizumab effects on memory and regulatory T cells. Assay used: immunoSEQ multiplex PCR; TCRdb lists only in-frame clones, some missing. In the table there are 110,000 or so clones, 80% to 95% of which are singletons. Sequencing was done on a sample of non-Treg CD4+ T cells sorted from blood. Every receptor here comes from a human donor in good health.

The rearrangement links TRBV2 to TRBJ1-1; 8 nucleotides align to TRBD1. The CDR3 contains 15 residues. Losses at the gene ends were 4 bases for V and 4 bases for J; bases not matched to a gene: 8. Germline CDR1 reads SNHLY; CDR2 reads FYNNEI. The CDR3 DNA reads TGTGCCAGCAGTGCCCTATACAGGGGGGCCACTGAAGCTTTCTTT. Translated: CASSALYRGATEAFF.

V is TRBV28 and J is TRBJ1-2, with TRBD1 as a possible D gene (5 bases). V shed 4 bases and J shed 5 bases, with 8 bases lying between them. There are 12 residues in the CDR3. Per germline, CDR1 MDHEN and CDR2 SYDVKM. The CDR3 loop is CASSSGLYGYTF. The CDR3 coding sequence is TGTGCCAGCAGTTCGGGACTTTATGGCTACACCTTC.

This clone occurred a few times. CDR3 region: CASSSEPDSPLHF. CDR3 coding DNA: TGTGCCAGCAGCTCAGAGCCGGATTCACCCCTCCACTTT. The rearrangement joins TRBV5-8 to TRBJ1-6; D is ambiguous. Germline V lookup: CDR1 SGHTS, CDR2 YDEGEE. V was shortened by 3 bases and J by 8 bases, with 9 bases between the two germline ends. The CDR3 runs to 13 residues. The full variable domain, in which reference TRBV5-8 and TRBJ1-6 provide the parts outside the CDR3, is EAGVTQSPTHLIKTRGQQATLRCSPISGHTSVYWYQQALGLGLQFLLWYDEGEERNRGNFPPRFSGRQFPNYSSELNVNALELEDSALYLCASSSEPDSPLHFGNGTRLTVT.

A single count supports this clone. The CDR3 region has the DNA TGTGCCAGCAGCCCCCTAGGGGGTACCCGCACAGATACGCAGTATTTT. This gives the protein CASSPLGGTRTDTQYF. The chain recombines TRBV7-8 with TRBJ2-3; D may be TRBD1 (6 bases). Germline CDR1 reads SGHVS; CDR2 reads FQNEAQ. The CDR3 totals 16 residues. V was pared by 5 bases and J by 1 base, with 16 bases between. Variable domain in full (rest from reference TRBV7-8 and TRBJ2-3): GAGVSQSPRYKVAKRGQDVALRCDPISGHVSLFWYQQALGQGPEFLTYFQNEAQLDKSGLPSDRFFAERPEGSVSTLKIQRTQQEDSAVYLCASSPLGGTRTDTQYFGPGTRLTVL.

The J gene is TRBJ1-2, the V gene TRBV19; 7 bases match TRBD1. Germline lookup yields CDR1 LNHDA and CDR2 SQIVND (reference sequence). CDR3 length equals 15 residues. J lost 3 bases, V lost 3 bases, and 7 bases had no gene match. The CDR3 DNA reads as TGTGCCAGTAGTATCGAGGGGGACAGACACTATGGCTACACCTTC. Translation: CASSIEGDRHYGYTF. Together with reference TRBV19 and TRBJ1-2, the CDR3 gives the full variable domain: DGGITQSPKYLFRKEGQNVTLSCEQNLNHDAMYWYRQDPGQGLRLIYYSQIVNDFQKGDIAEGYSVSREKKESFPLTVTSAQKNPTAFYLCASSIEGDRHYGYTFGSGTRLTVV.

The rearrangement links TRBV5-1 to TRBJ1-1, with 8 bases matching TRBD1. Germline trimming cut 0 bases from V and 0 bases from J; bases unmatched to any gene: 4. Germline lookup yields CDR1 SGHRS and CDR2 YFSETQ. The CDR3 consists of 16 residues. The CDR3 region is CASSLARTGLNTEAFF. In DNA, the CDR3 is TGCGCCAGCAGCTTGGCGAGGACAGGGCTGAACACTGAAGCTTTCTTT.

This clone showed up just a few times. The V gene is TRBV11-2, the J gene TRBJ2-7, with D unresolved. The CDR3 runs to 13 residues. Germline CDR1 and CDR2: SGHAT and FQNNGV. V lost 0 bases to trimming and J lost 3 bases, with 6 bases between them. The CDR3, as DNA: TGTGCCAGCAGCTTAGATATCGGCTACGAGCAGTACTTC. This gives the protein CASSLDIGYEQYF.

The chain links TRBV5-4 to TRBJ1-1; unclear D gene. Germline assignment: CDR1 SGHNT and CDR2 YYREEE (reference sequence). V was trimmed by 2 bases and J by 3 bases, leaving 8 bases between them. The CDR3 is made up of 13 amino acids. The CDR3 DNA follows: TGTGCCAGCAGCTTATATAGGGACACTGAAGCTTTCTTT. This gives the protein CASSLYRDTEAFF.

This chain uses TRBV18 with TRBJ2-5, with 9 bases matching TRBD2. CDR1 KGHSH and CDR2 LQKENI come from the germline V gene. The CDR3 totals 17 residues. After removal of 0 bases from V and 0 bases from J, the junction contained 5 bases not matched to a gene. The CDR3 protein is CASSPPLAGKNQETQYF. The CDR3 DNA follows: TGTGCCAGCTCACCACCCCTAGCGGGGAAGAACCAAGAGACCCAGTACTTC.

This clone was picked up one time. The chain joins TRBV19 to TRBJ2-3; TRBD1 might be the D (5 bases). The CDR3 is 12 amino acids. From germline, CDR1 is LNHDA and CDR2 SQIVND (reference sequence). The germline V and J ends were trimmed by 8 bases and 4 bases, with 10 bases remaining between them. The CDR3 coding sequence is TGTGCCAGTGATAGGGGTGCAGATACGCAGTATTTT. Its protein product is CASDRGADTQYF.

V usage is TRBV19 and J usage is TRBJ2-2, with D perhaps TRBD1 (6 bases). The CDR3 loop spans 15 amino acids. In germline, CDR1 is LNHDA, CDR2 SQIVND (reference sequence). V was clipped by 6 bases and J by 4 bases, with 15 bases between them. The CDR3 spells CASRWGQGATGELFF. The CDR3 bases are TGTGCCAGTAGATGGGGGCAGGGAGCCACCGGGGAGCTGTTTTTT. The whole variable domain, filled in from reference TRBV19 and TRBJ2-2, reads DGGITQSPKYLFRKEGQNVTLSCEQNLNHDAMYWYRQDPGQGLRLIYYSQIVNDFQKGDIAEGYSVSREKKESFPLTVTSAQKNPTAFYLCASRWGQGATGELFFGEGSRLTVL.

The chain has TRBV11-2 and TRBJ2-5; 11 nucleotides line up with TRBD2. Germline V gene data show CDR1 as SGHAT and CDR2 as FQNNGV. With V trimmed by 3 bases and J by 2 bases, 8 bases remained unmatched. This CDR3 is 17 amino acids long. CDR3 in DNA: TGTGCCAGCAGCTTGACTAGCGGGGCGTTTTCTCAAGAGACCCAGTACTTC. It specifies CASSLTSGAFSQETQYF. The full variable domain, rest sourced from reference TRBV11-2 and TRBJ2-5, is EAGVAQSPRYKIIEKRQSVAFWCNPISGHATLYWYQQILGQGPKLLIQFQNNGVVDDSQLPKDRFSAERLKGVDSTLKIQPAKLEDSAVYLCASSLTSGAFSQETQYFGPGTRLLVL.

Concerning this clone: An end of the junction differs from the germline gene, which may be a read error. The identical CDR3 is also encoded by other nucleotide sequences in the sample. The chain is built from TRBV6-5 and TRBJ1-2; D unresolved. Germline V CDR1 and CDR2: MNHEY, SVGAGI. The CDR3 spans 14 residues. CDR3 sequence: CASSYSSGDYGYTF. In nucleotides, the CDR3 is TGCGCCAGCAGTTACTCCTCCGGGGACTATGGCTACACCTTC.

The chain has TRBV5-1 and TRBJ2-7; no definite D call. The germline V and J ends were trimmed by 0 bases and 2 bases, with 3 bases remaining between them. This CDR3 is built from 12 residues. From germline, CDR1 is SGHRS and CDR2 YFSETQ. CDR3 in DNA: TGCGCCAGCAGCTTGGACACCTACGAGCAGTACTTC. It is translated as CASSLDTYEQYF. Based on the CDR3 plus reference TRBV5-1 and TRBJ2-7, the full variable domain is KAGVTQTPRYLIKTRGQQVTLSCSPISGHRSVSWYQQTPGQGLQFLFEYFSETQRNKGNFPGRFSGRQFSNSRSEMNVSTLELGDSALYLCASSLDTYEQYFGPGTRLTVT.

This CDR3 is CASSLIQGSSPLHF. The CDR3 nucleotides are TGCGCCAGCAGCTTGATACAGGGAAGTTCACCCCTCCACTTT. This chain connects TRBV5-1 to TRBJ1-6; D may be TRBD1 (6 bases). CDR1 SGHRS and CDR2 YFSETQ come from the germline V gene. This CDR3 has 14 residues. The V end was cut by 1 base, the J end by 9 bases, with 11 bases between.

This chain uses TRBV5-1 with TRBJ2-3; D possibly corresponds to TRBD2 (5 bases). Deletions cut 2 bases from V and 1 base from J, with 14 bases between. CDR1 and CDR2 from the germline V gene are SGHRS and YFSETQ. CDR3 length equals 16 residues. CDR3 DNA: TGCGCCAGCAGCTTAGGCGGGCACTTGGGCACAGATACGCAGTATTTT. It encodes CASSLGGHLGTDTQYF.